The 17 T cell receptor beta chains below all came from one sample that was sequenced in a study of T cell responses to AZD1222 COVID-19 vaccine. The assay was immunoSEQ multiplex PCR, and TCRdb's table has in-frame clones only and misses some. Here the sample spans 150,000 to 250,000 clones, about 89% being singletons. Sequenced here: peripheral blood, sampled 28 days after the second AZD1222 dose. These receptors were taken from an adult who received the AZD1222 COVID-19 vaccine.

This clone was counted once. V is TRBV9 and J is TRBJ1-2; D call uncertain. Germline V lookup: CDR1 SGDLS, CDR2 YYNGEE. V was pared by 0 bases and J by 2 bases, with 8 bases between. The CDR3 sequence is 14 residues long. CDR3 in DNA: TGTGCCAGCAGCGTAGGCCCGCTAAACTATGGCTACACCTTC. It translates to CASSVGPLNYGYTF.

This clone showed up just a few times. Other nucleotide sequences from this sample produce the same CDR3. V usage is TRBV7-2 and J usage is TRBJ1-1, with D perhaps TRBD1 (6 bases). Germline V lookup: CDR1 SGHTA, CDR2 FQGNSA. Trimming pared 4 bases from V and 2 bases from J, leaving 8 bases between. The CDR3 contains 13 residues. The DNA for the CDR3 is TGTGCCAGCAGCTCGGACAGAAACACTGAAGCTTTCTTT. It is translated as CASSSDRNTEAFF.

This chain links TRBV5-4 with TRBJ2-1; either TRBD1 or TRBD2 may fit D (5 bases each). V was shortened by 3 bases and J by 2 bases, with 12 bases between the two germline ends. The CDR3 contains 15 residues. Per germline, CDR1 SGHNT and CDR2 YYREEE (reference sequence). In DNA form, the CDR3 reads TGTGCCAGCAGCTCACCGGGACGCGCCTACAATGAGCAGTTCTTC. This gives the protein CASSSPGRAYNEQFF.

This chain uses TRBV7-2 with TRBJ1-4, with D perhaps TRBD1 (5 bases). V was clipped by 3 bases and J by 7 bases, with 12 bases between them. CDR1 and CDR2 from the germline V gene are SGHTA and FQGNSA. The CDR3 spans 14 residues. CDR3 sequence: CASSFVGVGEKLFF. Written as DNA, the CDR3 is TGTGCCAGCAGCTTTGTAGGGGTTGGTGAAAAACTGTTTTTT. Together with reference TRBV7-2 and TRBJ1-4, the CDR3 gives the full variable domain: GAGVSQSPSNKVTEKGKDVELRCDPISGHTALYWYRQSLGQGLEFLIYFQGNSAPDKSGLPSDRFSAERTGGSVSTLTIQRTQQEDSAVYLCASSFVGVGEKLFFGSGTQLSVL.

The V gene is TRBV4-1, the J gene TRBJ2-5; 9 nucleotides agree with TRBD2. The V segment lost 4 bases and the J segment 4 bases; nucleotides outside the gene matches: 7. The CDR3 consists of 15 residues. Germline CDR1 reads MGHRA; CDR2 reads YSYEKL. The CDR3 DNA is TGCGCCAGCAGCCGGACCATAGCGGGAGTAGAGACCCAGTACTTC. It is translated as CASSRTIAGVETQYF.

The count of this clone is one. The V call is TRBV18, the J call TRBJ1-2, with D possibly being TRBD1 (5 bases). The length of the CDR3 is 13 residues. V was trimmed by 3 bases and J by 4 bases, leaving 9 bases between them. CDR1 and CDR2 from the germline V gene are KGHSH and LQKENI. The CDR3 region is CASSPTDSYGYTF. The CDR3 region has the DNA TGTGCCAGCTCACCGACAGATTCCTATGGCTACACCTTC. Using reference TRBV18 and TRBJ1-2 for the parts outside the CDR3, the full variable domain is NAGVMQNPRHLVRRRGQEARLRCSPMKGHSHVYWYRQLPEEGLKFMVYLQKENIIDESGMPKERFSAEFPKEGPSILRIQQVVRGDSAAYFCASSPTDSYGYTFGSGTRLTVV.

CDR3 DNA: TGTGCCAGCAGTTACCGACAGGGAGGCTACGAGCAGTACTTC. The encoded protein is CASSYRQGGYEQYF. The gene calls are TRBV27 and TRBJ2-7, with D tentatively TRBD1 (7 bases). The ends were cut back, 4 bases at V and 3 bases at J, with 13 bases in the middle. The germline V gene has CDR1 MNHEY and CDR2 SMNVEV (reference sequence). This CDR3 region has 14 residues.

V and J are TRBV5-1 and TRBJ2-7; the D is unclear. There are 19 residues in the CDR3. Germline V gene data show CDR1 as SGHRS and CDR2 as YFSETQ. Trimming cost V 3 bases and J 2 bases, with 27 bases left between them. The CDR3 protein is CASSWTLRNSTPKAYEQYF. In DNA form, the CDR3 reads TGCGCCAGCAGCTGGACGCTACGTAACAGCACCCCTAAGGCCTACGAGCAGTACTTC.

This clone was seen more than once but under ten times. V usage is TRBV18 and J usage is TRBJ1-5; unclear D gene. V was clipped by 3 bases and J by 2 bases, with 5 bases between them. Germline lookup yields CDR1 KGHSH and CDR2 LQKENI. CDR3 length equals 13 residues. The CDR3 coding sequence is TGTGCCAGCTCACCGCTCCGCAATCAGCCCCAGCATTTT. It codes for CASSPLRNQPQHF.

The chain uses TRBV7-2 and TRBJ2-3; a weak D match, TRBD1 (7 bases). Germline-derived CDR1 and CDR2 are SGHTA and FQGNSA. V lost 2 bases to trimming and J lost 8 bases, with 14 bases between them. The CDR3 has 14 residues. CDR3 sequence reads: CASSLRQGGSTQYF. CDR3 DNA: TGTGCCAGCAGCTTACGTCAGGGGGGTAGTACGCAGTATTTT.

The chain employs TRBV2 and TRBJ1-4, with TRBD1 as a possible D gene (5 bases). Trimming pared 5 bases from V and 0 bases from J, leaving 7 bases between. The CDR3 runs 14 residues. In germline, CDR1 is SNHLY, CDR2 FYNNEI. The CDR3 here is CASSRGTTNEKLFF. Here the CDR3 DNA reads TGTGCCAGCAGTCGGGGGACAACTAATGAAAAACTGTTTTTT.

This chain uses TRBV19 with TRBJ1-3; perhaps TRBD1 as D (6 bases). V was cut by 10 bases and J by 2 bases, with 12 bases left in between. The length of the CDR3 is 13 residues. Per the germline V gene, CDR1 is LNHDA and CDR2 is SQIVND (reference sequence). CDR3 sequence (DNA): TGTGCCACAAGACAGGCTACTGGAAACACCATATATTTT. Translating gives CATRQATGNTIYF.

This clone appeared a single time. The chain uses TRBV28 and TRBJ1-1, with 7 bases lining up with TRBD1. J was trimmed by 11 bases and V by 5 bases; bases with no gene match: 11. The germline gives CDR1 MDHEN, CDR2 SYDVKM. CDR3 length equals 13 residues. CDR3 nucleotides: TGTGCCAGCAGTCCACAGGGGACGTTGAAGGCTTTCTTT. This sequence encodes CASSPQGTLKAFF.

The rearrangement uses TRBV27 and TRBJ1-5, with D tentatively TRBD1 (6 bases). Trimming pared 0 bases from V and 2 bases from J, leaving 11 bases between. Germline V lookup: CDR1 MNHEY, CDR2 SMNVEV (reference sequence). This CDR3 comprises 16 residues. The CDR3 DNA reads as TGTGCCAGCAGTTTATCAGGGACAATTGGCAATCAGCCCCAGCATTTT. Translating gives CASSLSGTIGNQPQHF.

The chain uses TRBV6-6 and TRBJ1-3; no clear D. Trimming took 2 bases from V and 0 from J, leaving 8 bases between them. The CDR3 is 15 amino acids. Germline-derived CDR1 and CDR2 are MNHNY and SVGAGI (reference sequence). The CDR3 loop reads CASSYGPSSGNTIYF. The CDR3 DNA reads as TGTGCCAGCAGTTACGGGCCTAGCTCTGGAAACACCATATATTTT.

This clone has just a few counts. The V call is TRBV6-2 or TRBV6-3, the J call TRBJ2-6; D is unclear. CDR1 is MNHEY and CDR2 is SVGEGT in the germline V gene. Deletions cut 6 bases from V and 0 bases from J, with 6 bases between. CDR3 length equals 14 residues. CDR3 nucleotides: TGTGCCAGCAGCCACAACTCTGGGGCCAACGTCCTGACTTTC. The encoded protein is CASSHNSGANVLTF.

J is TRBJ2-1 and V is TRBV5-1; 9 nucleotides line up with TRBD2. Germline V gene lookup returns CDR1 SGHRS and CDR2 YFSETQ. The CDR3 has 15 residues. The junction had 3 bases not matched to a gene; V was cut back by 0 bases and J by 5 bases. The CDR3 region is CASSLVAGAHNEQFF. The CDR3 coding sequence is TGCGCCAGCAGCTTGGTAGCGGGAGCCCACAATGAGCAGTTCTTC.